This T cell receptor (beta chain) was identified in a study of identical twins (dated by TCRdb to 2016 to 2017). As for the study more broadly: To test whether fetal clonotypes persist, the study used deep sequencing on TCR alpha and beta repertoires from monozygotic twins, unrelated adults of various ages, and cord blood. Replicate twin experiments were performed at different times using different library preparation protocols to rule out contamination. Study-wide findings and limitations: Compared with coincidental sharing between unrelated individuals, out-of-frame TCR alpha sequences shared between twins had an excess of sequences with low generation probability. Fewer insertions were carried by abundant cord blood beta clonotypes; a weaker similar trend was observed in young adult naive repertoires, while no such trend was observed in memory repertoires. Zero-insertion analyses could be partly confounded by invariant T cells such as MAIT and iNKT, although diverse VJ usage argued against such confounding for most clonotypes. Out-of-frame TCR alpha sharing in monozygotic twins was systematically underestimated by recombination models, whereas sharing between unrelated individuals was in agreement with the recombination models. In beta out-of-frame sequences, excess twin sharing was weaker, because having fewer shared sequences lowered the signal-to-noise ratio. Because the same donors could not be followed over many years, conclusions were based on cross-sectional statistical analysis.

The library was produced with 5' RACE. The sequencer listed for this sample is Illumina HiSeq 2000. A universal primer binding site was added through template switching, and the final cDNA carried a unique molecular identifier so that TCR cDNA molecules could be counted accurately. Specific primers in the conserved constant-segment region were used to synthesize first-strand cDNA for the TCR alpha and beta chains. To control for contamination, every cDNA library was double barcoded, receiving both a SMART-Mk sample barcode and Illumina barcodes. TruSeq adapter sequences and Illumina sample barcodes were added in two successive PCR steps. TCR alpha and beta cDNA libraries were sequenced on the Illumina HiSeq platform with custom primers. The authors' analysis ran thus. Raw reads were processed with MiGEC to extract unique molecular identifiers, and MiXCR was used to determine CDR3 positions. Recombination models were inferred per individual with the repgenHMM and IGoR tools using an EM algorithm. Shared clonotype analysis was performed with the tcR package in R, normalizing sharing by the product of cloneset sizes. Out-of-frame nonproductive sequences were analyzed to study raw recombination free of thymic and clonal selection effects. The public reads were reanalyzed by TCRdb: fastp trimming at Q25, MiXCR alignment, in-frame beta chains only. Rows with a matching CDR3 protein are joined into one entry that keeps the most common DNA and genes. The V and J calls were not made by the authors but by TCRdb's processing. For this sample there are 1.5 million or so distinct CDR3 sequences; around 29% appear just once. The ten biggest clones cover under 0.35% of the sample.

Looking up the germline V gene (reference sequence) yields CDR1 DFQATT and CDR2 SNEGSKA. The CDR3 holds 15 amino acids from the cysteine to the phenylalanine. Only the CDR3 DNA stays, 45 bases, in frame from base 1. Notes on this clonotype: It lacks a known antigen. Germline is not matched at one junction end, which may reflect a read error.

Every donor was a healthy Caucasian. The sample comprised cord blood. The source is a newborn girl in good health. The chain links TRBV20-1 with TRBJ1-2; possibly the D gene is TRBD1, per 5 matching bases. The CDR3 amino acid sequence is: CSARDPRDANYDYTF. The nucleotide sequence is TGCAGTGCTAGAGATCCTCGGGACGCTAACTATGACTACACCTTC.